This T cell receptor beta chain was obtained from a study of cytomegalovirus exposure and HLA in healthy donors. General study points: As a later analysis revealed, most CMV-associated TCR beta chains appeared HLA-restricted.

V lost 6 bases and J lost 0, with 15 bases in between. The germline V gene encodes CDR1 SNHLY and CDR2 FYNNEI. CDR3 length equals 15 residues. This PCR relied on a set of 60 Vbeta primers and 13 Jbeta primers. TCRdb keeps only in-frame clones here, not all; method: immunoSEQ multiplex PCR. There are some 130,000 clones in the sample; around 75% occur only once, and 3.1% lies in the top ten. Turning to this clone: Its target is not known.

Source material: PBMCs. The TCR originated in a middle-aged man in good health and CMV-seronegative. The rearrangement uses TRBV2 and TRBJ2-7, with D perhaps TRBD1 (6 bases). The CDR3 DNA follows: TGTGCCAGCAGGGATCGGGACAAGGGCTCCTACGAGCAGTACTTC. It yields the protein CASRDRDKGSYEQYF.